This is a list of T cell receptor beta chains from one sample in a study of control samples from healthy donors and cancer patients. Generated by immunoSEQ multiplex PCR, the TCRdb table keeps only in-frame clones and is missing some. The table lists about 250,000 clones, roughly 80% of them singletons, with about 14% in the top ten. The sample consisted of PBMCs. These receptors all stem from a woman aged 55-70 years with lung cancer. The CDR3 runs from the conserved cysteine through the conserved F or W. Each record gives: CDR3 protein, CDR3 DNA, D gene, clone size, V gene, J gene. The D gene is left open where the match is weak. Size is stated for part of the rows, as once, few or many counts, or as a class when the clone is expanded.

cdr3_aa: CASSSLGQGAETQYF; cdr3_nt: TGTGCCAGCAGTTCTTTAGGACAGGGGGCTGAGACCCAGTACTTC; d_call: TRBD1; clone_size: NA; v_call: TRBV6-5; j_call: TRBJ2-5
cdr3_aa: CASSLNVRDEQFF; cdr3_nt: TGTGCCAGCAGCTTAAACGTGAGGGATGAGCAGTTCTTC; d_call: NA; clone_size: NA; v_call: TRBV11-2; j_call: TRBJ2-1
cdr3_aa: CASSYSRDYYNEQFF; cdr3_nt: TGTGCCAGCAGTTACTCACGGGACTACTACAATGAGCAGTTCTTC; d_call: TRBD2; clone_size: once; v_call: TRBV6-5; j_call: TRBJ2-1
cdr3_aa: CASSGGTGPYEQYF; cdr3_nt: TGTGCCAGCAGCGGAGGGACGGGACCCTACGAGCAGTACTTC; d_call: NA; clone_size: NA; v_call: TRBV5-6; j_call: TRBJ2-7
cdr3_aa: CASSLLARAGRLEKLFF; cdr3_nt: TGTGCCAGCAGTTTATTAGCCAGGGCAGGGCGTTTAGAAAAACTGTTTTTT; d_call: NA; clone_size: NA; v_call: TRBV28; j_call: TRBJ1-4
cdr3_aa: CASSLRLDSYNEQFF; cdr3_nt: TGTGCCAGCAGCTTGCGACTAGACTCCTACAATGAGCAGTTCTTC; d_call: NA; clone_size: NA; v_call: TRBV5-6; j_call: TRBJ2-1
cdr3_aa: CASSLFGNEQFF; cdr3_nt: TGTGCCAGCAGCTTGTTCGGGAATGAGCAGTTCTTC; d_call: NA; clone_size: NA; v_call: TRBV5-5; j_call: TRBJ2-1
cdr3_aa: CASVPGRGTQPQHF; cdr3_nt: TGTGCCAGTGTTCCGGGACGGGGAACTCAGCCCCAGCATTTT; d_call: NA; clone_size: NA; v_call: TRBV19; j_call: TRBJ1-5
cdr3_aa: CASSEVQGQGADTQYF; cdr3_nt: TGTGCCAGCAGTGAAGTCCAGGGACAGGGCGCAGATACGCAGTATTTT; d_call: TRBD1; clone_size: NA; v_call: TRBV2; j_call: TRBJ2-3
cdr3_aa: CASSNSYNEQFF; cdr3_nt: TGTGCCAGCAGCAACAGCTACAATGAGCAGTTCTTC; d_call: NA; clone_size: NA; v_call: TRBV7-3; j_call: TRBJ2-1
cdr3_aa: CASSFLGAGTEAFF; cdr3_nt: TGTGCCAGCAGTTTTTTGGGGGCGGGCACTGAAGCTTTCTTT; d_call: NA; clone_size: NA; v_call: TRBV27; j_call: TRBJ1-1
cdr3_aa: CASSSGDRAADTQYF; cdr3_nt: TGTGCCAGCAGTTCTGGAGACAGGGCCGCAGATACGCAGTATTTT; d_call: TRBD1; clone_size: NA; v_call: TRBV28; j_call: TRBJ2-3
cdr3_aa: CASARLAGYNEQFF; cdr3_nt: TGTGCCAGCGCGAGACTAGCGGGGTACAATGAGCAGTTCTTC; d_call: TRBD2; clone_size: NA; v_call: TRBV2; j_call: TRBJ2-1